What follows is one T cell receptor beta chain and its context. Its antigen is undetermined. A TCRbeta library incorporating unique molecular identifiers was prepared. Each CDR3 protein is one row after TCRdb ran MiXCR on the PCR reads. The repertoire holds about 250,000 distinct CDR3 sequences, with more than 20% as singletons. The sample is drawn from a study of T-cell reconstitution after alpha-beta-depleted transplantation in children. Study results and limitations: TCRbeta diversity was high at day 60 in some patients (a result of surviving recipient T cells and thymic progenitors). T cells produced anew were the main source of T-cell counts and diversity one year after transplant.

The CDR3 sequence is 11 residues long. Deletions cut 3 bases from V and 6 bases from J, with 8 bases between. Germline-derived CDR1 and CDR2 are GTSNPN and SVGIG (reference sequence). The specimen was PBMCs, mostly from graft donor cells, collected 360 days after TCRalphabeta/CD19-depleted stem cell transplant. The chain has TRBV30 and TRBJ1-1; D is undetermined. The sequence was obtained from a female patient aged 2-9 years who had a stem cell transplant for congenital amegakaryocytic thrombocytopenia, so the T cells may come from the graft donor. CDR3 in DNA: TGTGCCTGGAGCCGAAGGGCTGAAGCTTTCTTT. Translation: CAWSRRAEAFF.